Sequencing of this T cell receptor (beta chain) was carried out in a study of regulatory and conventional T cells in RAG deficiency. General study findings and limits: Shannon entropy fell and Simpson indices rose in RAG-deficient patients. Sorted Omenn CD25-high CD127-low cells may not be bona fide Tregs. Patient subsets had shorter CDR3s; Omenn Treg-Tconv overlap exceeded 90%.

Germline V gene lookup returns CDR1 LNHDA and CDR2 SQIVND (reference sequence). The CDR3 length is 13 residues. V lost 3 bases, J lost 5 bases, and 10 bases lay in between. Conventional CD4+ T cells were sorted from blood as CD25-low CD127-high cells. The table came from immunoSEQ multiplex PCR; TCRdb's copy has only in-frame clones and leaves some out. The data hold 25,000 to 35,000 clones, with 90% to 95% observed a single time. With respect to this clone: Its antigen is currently unknown.

These same records also appear under a second study, on regulatory T cells. That study adds: The PCR used 52 TRBV and 13 TRBJ primers. Skewed V and J usage and few unique V-J pairs marked patient repertoires, most in Tregs.

V gene TRBV19 combines with J gene TRBJ2-5; D is possibly TRBD2 (5 bases). The clonotype comes from a human donor in good health. Material for sequencing was CD25- CD4+ T cells sorted from blood. CDR3 in amino acids: CASSINRGETQYF. Written as DNA, the CDR3 is TGTGCCAGTAGTATTAACCGAGGGGAGACCCAGTACTTC.